This TCR beta chain comes out of a study of blood T cell repertoires in COVID-19. A remark on this clone: A read error may account for a junction end that differs from germline.

Some clones are missing from TCRdb's copy, which holds only in-frame ones; the method was immunoSEQ multiplex PCR. The table has about 110,000 clones, around 83% seen once. The TCR originated in a man aged 65 to 79 with acute or convalescent COVID-19. Sequenced input: peripheral blood.

CDR3 nucleotide sequence: TGCGCCCGCAGCCGTGGGGGGGGCGGAGTCACTGAAGCTTTCTTT. Its protein product is CARSRGGGGVTEAFF. V usage is TRBV5-1 and J usage is TRBJ1-1; D possibly corresponds to TRBD1 (6 bases). The CDR3 is 15 residues long. Germline V gene data show CDR1 as SGHRS and CDR2 as YFSETQ.